The T cell receptor beta chain under discussion was sequenced for a study of blood T cell repertoires in COVID-19. The CDR3 is 14 residues long. Trimming cost V 11 bases and J 0 bases, with 13 bases left between them. Germline values: CDR1 SEHNR, CDR2 FQNEAQ (reference sequence). Sequencing was performed with immunoSEQ multiplex PCR; in TCRdb, only in-frame clones are kept and a portion is missing. The repertoire consists of some 350,000 clones, with roughly 90% occurring once and the leading ten covering about 2.9%. This clone occurred many times. The V call is TRBV7-9, the J call TRBJ2-2; a weak D match, TRBD2 (6 bases). The sequence came from a woman aged 25 to 39 with COVID-19, enrolled during active disease. Sequencing was done on a sample of peripheral blood. This CDR3 reads CAQGAGTNTGELFF. The CDR3 coding sequence is TGTGCCCAAGGGGCGGGAACGAACACCGGGGAGCTGTTTTTT.